The T cell receptor (beta chain) described here comes from a study of blood T cell repertoires in COVID-19. Study details: PBMCs, B-cell-depleted T cells, or T cells were the source of the cDNA or gDNA that made up the material.

Residents of 24 US areas, aged about 18 to 95 years, made up the participants. The CDR3 contains 14 residues. Looked up from germline, CDR1 is WNHNN and CDR2 is SYGVQD (reference sequence). V shed 2 bases and J shed 10 bases, with 17 bases lying between them. Profiling relied on immunoSEQ multiplex PCR, and the TCRdb table lists in-frame clones only, not all of them. The table records about 380,000 clones, around 87% of them present only once. The sequencing input was PBMCs or T cells enriched from blood (not recorded which). The chain is built from TRBV10-1 and TRBJ1-2, with no clear D. This receptor was obtained from a man younger than 45 who had recovered from COVID-19. As DNA, the CDR3 is TGCGCCAGCAGTGAGAGACCCTCGGAGGAGGTCTACACCTTC. Protein sequence: CASSERPSEEVYTF.